Below, 29 T cell receptor beta chains from the same sample are listed, as sequenced in a study of OX40 agonist ivuxolimab in advanced cancers. Sequenced by immunoSEQ multiplex PCR; TCRdb stores in-frame clones only, minus some. Of fewer than 35,000 clones listed, about 80% are singletons. Source: CD4+ or CD8+ T cells sorted from blood, taken in a trial of the OX40 agonist ivuxolimab. Every receptor here comes from an adult with an advanced solid tumor such as melanoma, head and neck, liver or kidney cancer.

V gene TRBV4-1 combines with J gene TRBJ2-5; D not resolved. CDR1 MGHRA and CDR2 YSYEKL come from the germline V gene. Trimming left V 1 base short and J 1 base short, with 10 bases between. CDR3 size: 15 residues. The DNA of the CDR3 is TGCGCCAGCAGCCAAGTGATTCTCGTCCAAGAGACCCAGTACTTC. This gives the protein CASSQVILVQETQYF.

Of note for this clone: A junction end diverges from the germline sequence, so it may reflect a read error. The V and J genes are TRBV5-1 and TRBJ1-4; D is ambiguous. The V gene's germline CDR1 is SGHRS and CDR2 YFSETQ. The CDR3 is 12 amino acids. The CDR3 region is CASRPANGKLFF. In DNA form, the CDR3 reads TGCGCCAGCAGACCGGCGAATGGAAAACTGTTTTTT.

This clone came up once. This rearrangement joins TRBV7-2 to TRBJ2-1; D might be TRBD2 (6 bases). This CDR3 region has 12 residues. Germline V gene sequence: CDR1 SGHTA, CDR2 FQGNSA. The V end lost 5 bases, the J end lost 9 bases, and 11 bases lay between the germline ends. The CDR3 DNA reads TGTGCCAGCAGCCCTCTCGGGGGTGAGCAGTTCTTC. Protein product: CASSPLGGEQFF.

The chain has TRBV2 and TRBJ2-3, with a tentative D call TRBD1 (6 bases). Trimming removed 4 bases from V and 0 bases from J, with 8 bases in between. Germline V gene data show CDR1 as SNHLY and CDR2 as FYNNEI. The CDR3 extends over 14 amino acids. CDR3 in amino acids: CASSGQGSTDTQYF. The CDR3, as DNA: TGTGCCAGCAGTGGGCAGGGGAGCACAGATACGCAGTATTTT.

This chain uses TRBV7-2 with TRBJ2-1; the D gene could be TRBD1 or TRBD2 (5 bases each). Trimming cost V 5 bases and J 12 bases, with 17 bases left between them. CDR1 SGHTA and CDR2 FQGNSA come from the germline V gene. The CDR3 runs to 13 residues. The CDR3 protein is CASSPGSGLAQFF. The CDR3, as DNA: TGTGCCAGCAGCCCTGGGTCAGGGCTAGCGCAGTTCTTC. The entire variable domain, with the rest obtained from reference TRBV7-2 and TRBJ2-1, is as follows: GAGVSQSPSNKVTEKGKDVELRCDPISGHTALYWYRQSLGQGLEFLIYFQGNSAPDKSGLPSDRFSAERTGGSVSTLTIQRTQQEDSAVYLCASSPGSGLAQFFGPGTRLTVL.

The V call is TRBV19, the J call TRBJ1-5; perhaps TRBD1 as D (6 bases). This CDR3 has 13 residues. Looked up from germline, CDR1 is LNHDA and CDR2 is SQIVND (reference sequence). Trimming cost V 8 bases and J 6 bases, with 14 bases left between them. In nucleotides, the CDR3 is TGTGCCAGTTCGCCAGGGGCGGTTCAGCCCCAGCATTTT. The encoded protein is CASSPGAVQPQHF. Combining the CDR3 with reference TRBV19 and TRBJ1-5 gives the whole variable domain DGGITQSPKYLFRKEGQNVTLSCEQNLNHDAMYWYRQDPGQGLRLIYYSQIVNDFQKGDIAEGYSVSREKKESFPLTVTSAQKNPTAFYLCASSPGAVQPQHFGDGTRLSIL.

The V call is TRBV5-1, the J call TRBJ1-5; D is undetermined. Germline CDR1 and CDR2: SGHRS and YFSETQ. The CDR3 consists of 14 residues. Trimming pared 0 bases from V and 5 bases from J, leaving 9 bases between. CDR3 DNA: TGCGCCAGCAGCTTGGGGGATGGGTATCAGCCCCAGCATTTT. This encodes CASSLGDGYQPQHF.

This clone was counted only a few times. The chain links TRBV6-1 to TRBJ1-1; 8 bases line up with TRBD1. CDR3 length: 17 amino acids. V lost 4 bases to trimming and J lost 3 bases; unmatched junction nucleotides: 13. From germline, CDR1 is MNHNS and CDR2 SASEGT. CDR3 nucleotides: TGTGCCAGCAGTGCGTTCGGGGCAGGGGGCTCGGACACTGAAGCTTTCTTT. Protein product: CASSAFGAGGSDTEAFF.

The V gene is TRBV7-3, the J gene TRBJ2-1, with 8 bases matching TRBD2. V was clipped by 2 bases and J by 6 bases; unmatched bases: 6. Germline V CDR1 and CDR2: SGHTA, FQGTGA. CDR3 size: 15 residues. The CDR3 DNA reads as TGTGCCAGCAGCTTATTCGGGGGGGCCTTCAATGAGCAGTTCTTC. The encoded protein is CASSLFGGAFNEQFF.

The table lists this clone with a few counts. The chain combines TRBV2 with TRBJ1-2, with a possible D match to TRBD1 (5 bases). This CDR3 contains 13 residues. Germline loops: CDR1 SNHLY, CDR2 FYNNEI. Trimming left V 8 bases short and J 6 bases short, with 16 bases between. CDR3 nucleotide sequence: TGTGCCAGCTTATTACAGGTTACGAATGGCTACACCTTC. It codes for CASLLQVTNGYTF.

V usage is TRBV21-1 and J usage is TRBJ2-6; the DNA was not compared with TRBD1, the D call given in the table. TRBV21-1 is termed a pseudogene. This CDR3 region has 15 residues. The CDR3 coding sequence is TGTGCCAGCAGCGCGACAGGGCCCGGGGCCAACGTCCTGACTTTC. Translated, it gives CASSATGPGANVLTF.

The chain recombines TRBV20-1 with TRBJ2-7, with a weak D call TRBD2 (5 bases). This CDR3 is 11 amino acids long. Germline CDR1 is DFQATT and CDR2 is SNEGSKA (reference sequence). Trimming removed 5 bases at V and 6 bases at J, with 11 bases between. The CDR3 coding sequence is TGCAGTGCTCCGGGGTGGGGCGAGCAGTACTTC. Translated: CSAPGWGEQYF.

V and J are TRBV10-1 and TRBJ2-7, with 7 bases identical to TRBD1. The V gene end was trimmed by 0 bases and the J gene end by 0 bases; junction bases not matched to a gene: 2. The CDR3 length is 15 residues. In germline, CDR1 is WNHNN, CDR2 SYGVQD (reference sequence). CDR3 DNA: TGCGCCAGCAGTGAGTCTGGGGACAGCTCCTACGAGCAGTACTTC. Protein sequence: CASSESGDSSYEQYF.

V gene TRBV5-5 combines with J gene TRBJ1-3; TRBD1 matches at 7 bases. The CDR3 is made up of 15 amino acids. Germline-derived CDR1 and CDR2 are SGHKS and YYEKEE (reference sequence). Unmatched junction bases numbered 3, after V lost 3 bases and J lost 0 bases. The DNA for the CDR3 is TGTGCCAGCAGCTGGGACAGCCCCTCTGGAAACACCATATATTTT. This sequence encodes CASSWDSPSGNTIYF. Full variable domain (remainder filled in from reference TRBV5-5 and TRBJ1-3): DAGVTQSPTHLIKTRGQQVTLRCSPISGHKSVSWYQQVLGQGPQFIFQYYEKEERGRGNFPDRFSARQFPNYSSELNVNALLLGDSALYLCASSWDSPSGNTIYFGEGSWLTVV.

This clone was counted between two and nine times. The J gene is TRBJ2-7, the V gene TRBV2, with 8 bases matching TRBD1. Trimming cost V 6 bases and J 2 bases; bases outside gene matches: 3. Looked up from germline, CDR1 is SNHLY and CDR2 is FYNNEI. CDR3 length equals 13 residues. The CDR3 reads CASRQGEAYEQYF. The CDR3 nucleotides are TGTGCCAGCAGACAGGGGGAAGCCTACGAGCAGTACTTC.

The chain couples TRBV11-3 to TRBJ2-3, with D possibly matching TRBD2 (5 bases). V shed 1 base and J shed 11 bases, with 7 bases lying between them. This CDR3 region has 11 residues. Germline CDR1 is SGHNT and CDR2 is YENEEA. The CDR3 DNA reads as TGTGCCAGCAGCTTAGGAGGGATGCAGTATTTT. Its protein product is CASSLGGMQYF.

The chain couples TRBV19 to TRBJ2-1; perhaps D is TRBD1 or TRBD2 (5 bases each). Germline assignment: CDR1 LNHDA and CDR2 SQIVND (reference sequence). Deletions cut 7 bases from V and 5 bases from J, with 12 bases between. The CDR3 has 13 residues. The CDR3 loop is CASKRGPNNEQFF. For the CDR3, the DNA is TGTGCCAGTAAACGGGGACCAAACAATGAGCAGTTCTTC.

V gene TRBV7-9 combines with J gene TRBJ1-2; tentative D call: TRBD1 (5 bases). This CDR3 is 13 amino acids long. V was trimmed by 3 bases and J by 8 bases, leaving 13 bases between them. The germline V gene has CDR1 SEHNR and CDR2 FQNEAQ (reference sequence). Written as DNA, the CDR3 is TGTGCCAGCAGCTTGGAGACAGTTTGGGGCTACACCTTC. Translating gives CASSLETVWGYTF.

The chain has TRBV11-3 and TRBJ2-3, with TRBD1 matching 7 bases. The CDR3 is made up of 17 amino acids. Germline assignment: CDR1 SGHNT and CDR2 YENEEA. V lost 0 bases, J lost 3 bases, and 9 bases stayed unmatched. The DNA for the CDR3 is TGTGCCAGCAGCTTAGAATGGGCAGGGGGTCCTACAGATACGCAGTATTTT. Protein sequence: CASSLEWAGGPTDTQYF.

The CDR3 protein is CATSRGDSVSYEQYF. The CDR3 DNA is TGTGCCACCAGCAGAGGGGATAGCGTTTCCTACGAGCAGTACTTC. The chain links TRBV15 to TRBJ2-7; D may be TRBD2 (5 bases). The V end was cut by 1 base, the J end by 1 base, with 11 bases between. CDR3 size: 15 residues. Germline CDR1 LNHNV, CDR2 YYDKDF (reference sequence).

The rearrangement uses TRBV15 and TRBJ2-7; TRBD1 matches 8 bases. Unmatched junction bases numbered 3, after V lost 3 bases and J lost 2 bases. CDR3 length equals 14 residues. Germline V CDR1 and CDR2: LNHNV, YYDKDF (reference sequence). The CDR3 DNA is TGTGCCACCAGCAGGGACAGGGCCGCCTACGAGCAGTACTTC. It translates to CATSRDRAAYEQYF. Full variable domain (rest looked up from reference TRBV15 and TRBJ2-7): DAMVIQNPRYQVTQFGKPVTLSCSQTLNHNVMYWYQQKSSQAPKLLFHYYDKDFNNEADTPDNFQSRRPNTSFCFLDIRSPGLGDTAMYLCATSRDRAAYEQYFGPGTRLTVT.

V and J are TRBV6-1 and TRBJ2-3; 7 bases agree with TRBD2. This CDR3 has 16 residues. CDR1 and CDR2 from the germline V gene are MNHNS and SASEGT. V lost 3 bases, J lost 3 bases, and 9 bases stayed unmatched. The CDR3 coding sequence is TGTGCCAGCAGTGACCCTTTTCTCGGGAGGACAGATACGCAGTATTTT. Amino acid sequence: CASSDPFLGRTDTQYF.

This clone has only a few counts. J is TRBJ2-1 and V is TRBV5-4; perhaps TRBD2 as D (6 bases). This CDR3 is built from 16 residues. The V gene's germline CDR1 is SGHNT and CDR2 YYREEE (reference sequence). The V end lost 1 base, the J end lost 7 bases, and 18 bases lay between the germline ends. The CDR3 protein is CASSLFRDSRRNEQFF. In DNA, the CDR3 is TGTGCCAGCAGCTTGTTCCGGGACTCGAGGAGGAATGAGCAGTTCTTC.

The V and J genes are TRBV7-9 and TRBJ1-2; 7 bases are shared with TRBD1. After removal of 10 bases from V and 2 bases from J, the junction contained 4 bases not matched to a gene. The CDR3 is 12 residues long. Germline CDR1 reads SEHNR; CDR2 reads FQNEAQ (reference sequence). CDR3 amino acids: CAIWGQNYGYTF. CDR3 DNA: TGTGCCATATGGGGACAGAACTATGGCTACACCTTC.

This rearrangement joins TRBV7-2 to TRBJ1-1, with D perhaps matching TRBD1 (5 bases). Germline CDR1 reads SGHTA; CDR2 reads FQGNSA. The V end was cut by 1 base, the J end by 11 bases, with 14 bases between. The CDR3 consists of 13 residues. As DNA, the CDR3 is TGTGCCAGCAGCTTAGGTGAGGGGCGGACGGCTTTCTTT. Encoded protein: CASSLGEGRTAFF.

This clone was seen more than once but under ten times. The chain uses TRBV6-1 and TRBJ1-6; TRBD1 is a possible D gene (5 bases). The V gene's germline CDR1 is MNHNS and CDR2 SASEGT. V was pared by 7 bases and J by 10 bases, with 11 bases between. CDR3 length: 12 amino acids. CDR3 sequence reads: CASNRGVSPLHF. CDR3 bases: TGTGCCAGCAATCGGGGGGTATCACCCCTCCACTTT.

The sample holds one count of this clone. V and J are TRBV4-2 and TRBJ1-5; D gene uncertain. Germline CDR1 LGHNA, CDR2 YNFKEQ. This CDR3 spans 14 amino acids. V was clipped by 0 bases and J by 3 bases, with 6 bases between them. The CDR3 coding sequence is TGTGCCAGCAGCCAAGAAACAATCAATCAGCCCCAGCATTTT. As protein: CASSQETINQPQHF.

The chain employs TRBV19 and TRBJ1-1, with D possibly TRBD1 on 5 matching bases. Trimming left V 3 bases short and J 4 bases short, with 18 bases between. Germline lookup yields CDR1 LNHDA and CDR2 SQIVND (reference sequence). This CDR3 comprises 16 residues. The CDR3 reads CASSMGFGRVSTEAFF. CDR3 in DNA: TGTGCCAGTAGTATGGGATTCGGCAGGGTCAGCACTGAAGCTTTCTTT.

The V gene is TRBV19, the J gene TRBJ1-1; D unclear. V lost 3 bases and J lost 11, with 16 bases in between. The germline gives CDR1 LNHDA, CDR2 SQIVND (reference sequence). The CDR3 has 13 amino acids. CDR3 loop: CASSMMFDVAAFF. The DNA for the CDR3 is TGTGCCAGTAGTATGATGTTTGACGTCGCCGCTTTCTTT.